This T cell receptor beta chain was recovered during a study of OX40 agonist ivuxolimab in advanced cancers. Across the study: Hepatocellular carcinoma, melanoma, renal cell or head and neck cancer occurred in dose-escalation patients.

TCRdb's copy holds only in-frame clones and misses some; the assay was immunoSEQ multiplex PCR. This table holds tens of thousands of clones, 82% found once. The CDR3 has 14 residues. Trimming pared 5 bases from V and 2 bases from J, leaving 13 bases between. CDR1 and CDR2 (germline): SGHDT, YYEEEE. Sequenced here: CD4+ or CD8+ T cells sorted from blood, sampled in a trial of the OX40 agonist ivuxolimab. This chain connects TRBV5-6 to TRBJ2-5; D possibly matches TRBD1 or TRBD2 (5 bases each). The clonotype comes from an adult with an advanced solid tumor such as melanoma, head and neck, liver or kidney cancer. CDR3 sequence reads: CASRSRGGQETQYF. The DNA of the CDR3 is TGTGCCAGCAGGTCGAGGGGTGGTCAAGAGACCCAGTACTTC.